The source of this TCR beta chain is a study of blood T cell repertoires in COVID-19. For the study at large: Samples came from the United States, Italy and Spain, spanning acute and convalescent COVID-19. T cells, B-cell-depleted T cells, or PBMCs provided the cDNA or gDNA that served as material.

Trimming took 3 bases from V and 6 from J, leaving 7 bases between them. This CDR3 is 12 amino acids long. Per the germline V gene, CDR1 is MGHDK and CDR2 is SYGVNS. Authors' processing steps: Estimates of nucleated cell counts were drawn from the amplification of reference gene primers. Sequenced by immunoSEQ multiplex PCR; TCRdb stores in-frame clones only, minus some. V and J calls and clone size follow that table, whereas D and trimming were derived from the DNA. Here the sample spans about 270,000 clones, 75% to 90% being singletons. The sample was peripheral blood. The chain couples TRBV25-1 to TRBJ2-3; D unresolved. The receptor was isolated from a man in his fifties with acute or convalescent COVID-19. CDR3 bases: TGTGCCAGCAGTGATATTTTTGATACGCAGTATTTT. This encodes CASSDIFDTQYF. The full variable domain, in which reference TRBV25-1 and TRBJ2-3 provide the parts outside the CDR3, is EADIYQTPRYLVIGTGKKITLECSQTMGHDKMYWYQQDPGMELHLIHYSYGVNSTEKGDLSSESTVSRIRTEHFPLTLESARPSHTSQYLCASSDIFDTQYFGPGTRLTVL.